The rows below give T cell receptor beta chains drawn from one sample of a study of regulatory T cells in long-lasting Graves disease. TCRdb used MiXCR to reprocess the multiplex PCR reads, holding one entry per CDR3 protein. The repertoire holds about 290,000 distinct CDR3 sequences, with around 20% as singletons. Sequencing used peripheral blood mononuclear cells (PBMCs), obtained when the disease was refractory, from a patient treated with antithyroid drugs. These receptor sequences come from a female donor with Graves disease. Each CDR3 is given with its conserved first and last residue. The D gene is left open where the match is weak. Expanded clones get a size class; other rows say once, few or many, or leave the size out.

>TRBD1|12|TRBV29-1|TRBJ1-1|few
TGCAGCACCCGACAGGGTGGCACTGAAGCTTTCTTT
CSTRQGGTEAFF
>NA|13|TRBV6-1|TRBJ2-2|few
TGTGCCAGCAACAGTATACCCACCGGGGAGCTGTTTTTT
CASNSIPTGELFF
>TRBD1|10|TRBV7-9|TRBJ1-2|NA
TGTGCCAGCAGCCAGGGGGGCCACACCTTC
CASSQGGHTF
>NA|12|TRBV7-6|TRBJ2-2|NA
TGTGCCAGCAGCTTAGAATCTGGGGAGCTGTTTTTT
CASSLESGELFF
>NA|13|TRBV20-1|TRBJ1-2|few
TGCAGTGCCGACGATACCGAGAACTATGGCTACACCTTC
CSADDTENYGYTF
>TRBD1|19|TRBV12-3/TRBV12-4|TRBJ2-2|few
TGTGCCAGCAGTTCCCCCCCCTACTTGGGACAGTTCAACACCGGGGAGCTGTTTTTT
CASSSPPYLGQFNTGELFF
>NA|15|TRBV7-8|TRBJ1-3|NA
TGTGCCAGCAGCTTGTTTGAGACTGCTGGAAACACCATATATTTT
CASSLFETAGNTIYF
>NA|13|TRBV7-9|TRBJ1-2|many
TGTGCCAGCAGCTTACCGGGAAACTATGGCTACACCTTC
CASSLPGNYGYTF
>NA|13|TRBV6-2/TRBV6-3|TRBJ2-7|NA
TGTGCCAGCAGTTACCTAGGGGTTGGCGAGCAGTACTTC
CASSYLGVGEQYF
>NA|16|TRBV4-2|TRBJ2-5|NA
TGTGCCAGCAGCCAAGGGGTGGGGGGAAACGAAGAGACCCAGTACTTC
CASSQGVGGNEETQYF
>NA|14|TRBV4-3|TRBJ2-1|NA
TGCGCCAGCAGCCGGGCCGGGACGGGTAATGAGCAGTTCTTC
CASSRAGTGNEQFF
>NA|13|TRBV13|TRBJ2-5|NA
TGTGCCAGCAGCCCCCGGCCCCGGGGGACCCAGTACTTC
CASSPRPRGTQYF
>TRBD1|14|TRBV6-1|TRBJ2-5|many
TGTGCCAGCGCCCGGGACAGGGCGTCAGAGACCCAGTACTTC
CASARDRASETQYF
>TRBD1|13|TRBV12-3/TRBV12-4|TRBJ1-5|NA
TGTGCCAGCAGTTACGGAACAGGGGTTCCCCAGCATTTT
CASSYGTGVPQHF
>NA|15|TRBV11-2|TRBJ2-7|NA
TGTGCCAGCAGCCGTCTTGGGGGTATAACGAACGAGCAGTACTTC
CASSRLGGITNEQYF
>TRBD2|16|TRBV3-1|TRBJ2-7|few
TGTGCCAGCAGCCAAGGGACTAGCGTTATAACCTACGAGCAGTACTTC
CASSQGTSVITYEQYF
>TRBD2|19|TRBV6-6|TRBJ2-1|once
TGTGCCAGCAGTTACTCGAGAAGACTAGCGGGAGGGCGCGACAATGAGCAGTTCTTC
CASSYSRRLAGGRDNEQFF
>TRBD2|19|TRBV6-1|TRBJ2-5|many
TGTGCCAGCAGCTCCGGACTAGCGGGACCCAATAGGTACCAAGAGACCCAGTACTTC
CASSSGLAGPNRYQETQYF
>TRBD2|17|TRBV5-1|TRBJ2-1|once
TGCGCCAGCAGCCCCTACTCGACTAGCGGGAGTTACAATGAGCAGTTCTTC
CASSPYSTSGSYNEQFF
>NA|15|TRBV15|TRBJ2-2|NA
TGTGCCACCAGCAGAGATGTGGCTGGTACCGGGGAGCTGTTTTTT
CATSRDVAGTGELFF
>TRBD2|17|TRBV7-2|TRBJ2-7|NA
TGTGCCAGCAGCTTAGTTTCCGGTAGCGGGAGAGTATACGAGCAGTACTTC
CASSLVSGSGRVYEQYF
>NA|14|TRBV20-1|TRBJ1-5|many
TGCAGTGCTAGCTCGGATTATAGCAATCAGCCCCAGCATTTT
CSASSDYSNQPQHF
>NA|13|TRBV4-2|TRBJ2-7|NA
TGTGCCAGCAGAGGGGTCGGGTCCTACGAGCAGTACTTC
CASRGVGSYEQYF
>TRBD2|17|TRBV28|TRBJ2-1|NA
TGTGCCAGCAGCCTCAGGACTAGCGGGAGGTCCTACAATGAGCAGTTCTTC
CASSLRTSGRSYNEQFF
>NA|16|TRBV28|TRBJ2-4|few
TGTGCCAGCAGCCAAAGCGGGTCCGGGGCCAAAAACATTCAGTACTTC
CASSQSGSGAKNIQYF
>NA|16|TRBV7-9|TRBJ2-2|many
TGTGCCAGCAGCTTAGCGTTCCGAGGGAACACCGGGGAGCTGTTTTTT
CASSLAFRGNTGELFF
>NA|15|TRBV4-3|TRBJ1-1|NA
TGCGCCAGCAGCCAAGATCCGAGCAGTCCTACAGAAGCTTTCTTT
CASSQDPSSPTEAFF
>NA|11|TRBV30|TRBJ1-2|many
TGTGCCTGGAGTGAGGTGGTTGGCTACACCTTC
CAWSEVVGYTF
>NA|15|TRBV6-1|TRBJ1-2|few
TGTGCCAGCAGACCGCCTACCGGGAAAATTAGTGGCTACACCTTC
CASRPPTGKISGYTF
>NA|14|TRBV6-2/TRBV6-3|TRBJ2-5|NA
TGTGCCAGCAGTTATACTAGTGATTTAGAGACCCAGTACTTC
CASSYTSDLETQYF
>NA|16|TRBV25-1|TRBJ2-3|NA
TGTGCCAGCAGTGGGGGCCTAGCGCTTAGCACAGATACGCAGTATTTT
CASSGGLALSTDTQYF
>NA|15|TRBV28|TRBJ2-1|many
TGTGCCAGCAGAGACGACAGGAAACCCTACAATGAGCAGTTCTTC
CASRDDRKPYNEQFF
>NA|15|TRBV9|TRBJ1-2|NA
TGTGCCAGCAGCGTAGGCCCCGGGGCGAGCTATGGCTACACCTTC
CASSVGPGASYGYTF
>NA|15|TRBV7-8|TRBJ2-5|many
TGTGCCAGCAGCTTTGGGCGGGACAAACAAGAGACCCAGTACTTC
CASSFGRDKQETQYF
>TRBD2|15|TRBV15|TRBJ2-5|NA
TGTGCCACCAGTTGGGCGGGAGGACGTGGGGAGACCCAGTACTTC
CATSWAGGRGETQYF
>NA|16|TRBV4-3|TRBJ1-1|few
TGCGCCAGCAGCCAAGACTATGGAGCCTCGGGGACTGAAGCTTTCTTT
CASSQDYGASGTEAFF
>TRBD2|16|TRBV28|TRBJ2-3|few
TGTGCCAGCAGTATGACTAGCGGGAAGCCCACAGATACGCAGTATTTT
CASSMTSGKPTDTQYF
>NA|13|TRBV9|TRBJ2-7|NA
TGTGCCAGCAGCCAAGACTTCCCCTACGAGCAGTACTTC
CASSQDFPYEQYF
>NA|14|TRBV28|TRBJ1-1|many
TGTGCCAGCAGTTTGCGACCCGGGAACACTGAAGCTTTCTTT
CASSLRPGNTEAFF
>TRBD2|17|TRBV20-1|TRBJ2-7|NA
TGCAGTGCTGCGCCGGGACTAGCGGAGTTACTGACCTACGAGCAGTACTTC
CSAAPGLAELLTYEQYF
>TRBD1|16|TRBV11-1|TRBJ2-5|many
TGTGCCAGCAGCTTTTTCCAGGGGGCGAAGAAAGAGACCCAGTACTTC
CASSFFQGAKKETQYF
>TRBD1|15|TRBV20-1|TRBJ1-1|NA
TGCAGTGCCAGCTCACCGGGACAGGGAGGCCTTGAAGCTTTCTTT
CSASSPGQGGLEAFF
>NA|13|TRBV11-1|TRBJ2-2|many
TGTGCCAGCAGCTCCCTTTACACCGGGGAGCTGTTTTTT
CASSSLYTGELFF
>NA|15|TRBV7-6|TRBJ2-7|few
TGTGCCAGCAGCTTGTTCGAGACTCAGCTATCCGAGCAGTACTTC
CASSLFETQLSEQYF
>TRBD2|16|TRBV3-1|TRBJ2-5|NA
TGTGCCAGCAGCCAGGCGGGACTAGCGGAACAAGAGACCCAGTACTTC
CASSQAGLAEQETQYF
>NA|17|TRBV7-8|TRBJ2-5|once
TGTGCCAGCAGCCCGCACCGGCTAGTGACTGAATCCGAGACCCAGTACTTC
CASSPHRLVTESETQYF
>TRBD1|11|TRBV12-3/TRBV12-4|TRBJ1-1|few
TGTGCCAGCAGTTTCGCCGGGACAGGGAACTTT
CASSFAGTGNF
>TRBD2|15|TRBV30|TRBJ2-1|many
TGTGCCTGGAGTGTACAAGCGGGAACCTACAATGAGCAGTTCTTC
CAWSVQAGTYNEQFF
>NA|11|TRBV12-3/TRBV12-4|TRBJ2-7|many
TGTGCCAGCAGTTCTAGTTCGGAGCAGTACTTC
CASSSSSEQYF
>NA|18|TRBV6-1|TRBJ2-2|many
TGTGCCAGCACCACGACCCGAGGCGGGGCTCGGAAGAGCGGGGAGCTGTTTTTT
CASTTTRGGARKSGELFF
>NA|15|TRBV15|TRBJ1-6|many
TGTGCCACCAGCGGCCTCGGAATACCTAATTCACCCCTCCACTTT
CATSGLGIPNSPLHF
>TRBD2|13|TRBV5-4|TRBJ2-7|NA
TGTGCCAGCAGCGGGGGGGACTCCTACGAGCAGTACTTC
CASSGGDSYEQYF
>TRBD1|15|TRBV28|TRBJ2-3|NA
TGTGCCAGCAGTCCGGGACAGGGACCTCGGGATACGCAGTATTTT
CASSPGQGPRDTQYF
>NA|15|TRBV7-2|TRBJ1-2|many
TGTGCCAGCAGCTTCCGACTGACCTTGGGCTATGGCTACACCTTC
CASSFRLTLGYGYTF
>TRBD1|15|TRBV3-1|TRBJ2-1|few
TGTGCCAGCAGCGATTGGACAGGTTCGGGGAATGAGCAGTTCTTC
CASSDWTGSGNEQFF